Below, 17 T cell receptor beta chains from the same sample are listed, as sequenced in a study of response to subunit inactivated influenza vaccine. TCRdb re-called the RT-PCR reads through MiXCR, storing one row per CDR3 protein. Seen here are roughly 500,000 distinct CDR3 sequences, about 15% observed once, and the top ten hold less than 4%. The specimen was CD4+ T cells sorted from PBMCs, collected around 2 years after vaccination. The receptor source for this set is a man in his fifties or sixties who received an inactivated influenza vaccine.

V and J are TRBV7-2 and TRBJ2-3; D is unclear. V shed 1 base and J shed 5 bases, with 7 bases lying between them. The CDR3 has 13 residues. Germline loops: CDR1 SGHTA, CDR2 FQGNSA. DNA of the CDR3: TGTGCCAGCAGCTTAGGGAAGGGAGATACGCAGTATTTT. This translates into CASSLGKGDTQYF.

This chain connects TRBV20-1 to TRBJ2-3, with D perhaps matching TRBD1 or TRBD2 (5 bases each). In germline, CDR1 is DFQATT, CDR2 SNEGSKA (reference sequence). This CDR3 has 14 amino acids. V shed 1 base and J shed 0 bases, with 8 bases lying between them. CDR3 amino acids: CSARGGRSTDTQYF. CDR3 DNA sequence: TGCAGTGCTAGAGGGGGACGGAGCACAGATACGCAGTATTTT.

The gene calls are TRBV28 and TRBJ1-5; TRBD1 matches at 8 bases. The CDR3 extends over 14 amino acids. V dropped 6 bases and J dropped 7; count of bases not matched to a gene: 8. CDR1 MDHEN and CDR2 SYDVKM come from the germline V gene. The CDR3 reads CASRLTGVSQPQHF. CDR3 sequence (DNA): TGTGCCAGCAGGTTGACAGGGGTTAGCCAGCCCCAGCATTTT.

Many counts were recorded for this clonotype. The V gene is TRBV14, the J gene TRBJ2-1; D remains ambiguous. Germline-derived CDR1 and CDR2 are SGHDN and FVKESK. This CDR3 region has 15 residues. Trimming removed 0 bases at V and 0 bases at J, with 6 bases between. The CDR3 nucleotides read TGTGCCAGCAGCCAAGATATCAGCTCCTACAATGAGCAGTTCTTC. It is translated as CASSQDISSYNEQFF.

In its sample, this clonotype was seen a few times. The chain uses TRBV20-1 and TRBJ2-4; D is perhaps TRBD2 (7 bases). Germline values: CDR1 DFQATT, CDR2 SNEGSKA (reference sequence). CDR3 length: 17 amino acids. Trimming cost V 5 bases and J 1 base, with 21 bases left between them. DNA for the CDR3: TGCAGTGCTGCGGGGGCCCTACCTCCTCCGGCCAAAAACATTCAGTACTTC. This codes for CSAAGALPPPAKNIQYF.

This clonotype was observed a handful of times. The rearrangement joins TRBV20-1 to TRBJ1-1; D remains ambiguous. V gave up 3 bases and J gave up 11 bases, with 13 bases separating them. This CDR3 has 11 amino acids. Per germline, CDR1 DFQATT and CDR2 SNEGSKA (reference sequence). The CDR3: CSARADLWAFF. CDR3 nucleotide sequence: TGCAGTGCTAGGGCAGATCTTTGGGCTTTCTTT.

This clonotype was detected a few times. This chain uses TRBV18 with TRBJ1-3, with D unresolved. Germline CDR1 reads KGHSH; CDR2 reads LQKENI. The CDR3 runs to 13 residues. With 4 bases removed from V and 3 bases from J, the gap between germline ends came to 7 bases. In DNA, the CDR3 is TGTGCCAGCTCACGGGCGGATGGAAACACCATATATTTT. This encodes CASSRADGNTIYF.

The table lists this clonotype with a few counts. This rearrangement joins TRBV7-2 to TRBJ2-7; D ambiguous. Deletions cut 5 bases from V and 2 bases from J, with 13 bases between. There are 14 residues in the CDR3. CDR1 is SGHTA, CDR2 FQGNSA, per germline. In nucleotides, the CDR3 is TGTGCCAGCAGCGTACGGACGCCTACCTACGAGCAGTACTTC. It specifies CASSVRTPTYEQYF.

The sample holds many counts of this clonotype. This chain uses TRBV20-1 with TRBJ2-1; maybe TRBD2 (7 bases). The germline V and J ends were trimmed by 6 bases and 4 bases, with 16 bases remaining between them. This CDR3 comprises 14 residues. Germline V gene sequence: CDR1 DFQATT, CDR2 SNEGSKA (reference sequence). CDR3 coding DNA: TGCAGTGCAAGGGGGAGGGAACATTACAATGAGCAGTTCTTC. It is translated as CSARGREHYNEQFF.

This clonotype has a handful of counts. This chain uses TRBV11-3 with TRBJ2-3; 11 bases map to TRBD2. The CDR3 is 15 amino acids. V trimming: 5 bases; J trimming: 2 bases; junction bases outside the gene matches: 3. The V gene's germline CDR1 is SGHNT and CDR2 YENEEA. CDR3 loop: CASSPSGRTTDTQYF. For the CDR3, the DNA is TGTGCCAGCAGCCCTAGCGGGAGGACCACAGATACGCAGTATTTT.

This chain links TRBV27 with TRBJ2-3; TRBD1 matches at 7 bases. Germline CDR1 is MNHEY and CDR2 is SMNVEV (reference sequence). The CDR3 is 15 residues long. The V and J ends lost 6 bases and 0 bases, in that order; junction bases with no gene match: 6. DNA for the CDR3: TGTGCCAGCAGCCGCCGGGGACAGAGCACAGATACGCAGTATTTT. Its translation: CASSRRGQSTDTQYF.

The chain combines TRBV6-2 or TRBV6-3 with TRBJ1-4; 9 bases agree with TRBD1. Germline V gene data show CDR1 as MNHEY and CDR2 as SVGEGT. V trimming: 6 bases; J trimming: 6 bases; junction bases outside the gene matches: 5. The CDR3 is made up of 14 amino acids. The CDR3 loop is CASRPWTGDEKLFF. The CDR3 DNA sequence: TGTGCCAGCAGACCATGGACAGGGGATGAAAAACTGTTTTTT.

This clonotype was found a few times. The chain combines TRBV5-1 with TRBJ1-3; no definite D call. This CDR3 is 16 amino acids long. Germline CDR1 and CDR2: SGHRS and YFSETQ. V was pared by 0 bases and J by 0 bases, with 10 bases between. As DNA, the CDR3 is TGCGCCAGCAGCTTGGGGACGGAGAGCTCTGGAAACACCATATATTTT. As protein: CASSLGTESSGNTIYF.

This clonotype was detected many times. The rearrangement uses TRBV5-1 and TRBJ1-1; a possible D gene is TRBD1 (5 bases). Trimming removed 4 bases from V and 3 bases from J, with 16 bases in between. CDR3 length equals 15 residues. Germline loops: CDR1 SGHRS, CDR2 YFSETQ. CDR3 amino acids: CASSPGRGSDTEAFF. The CDR3 DNA is TGCGCCAGCAGCCCAGGGCGGGGGTCGGACACTGAAGCTTTCTTT. The variable domain in full, completed from reference TRBV5-1 and TRBJ1-1, reads KAGVTQTPRYLIKTRGQQVTLSCSPISGHRSVSWYQQTPGQGLQFLFEYFSETQRNKGNFPGRFSGRQFSNSRSEMNVSTLELGDSALYLCASSPGRGSDTEAFFGQGTRLTVV.

This clonotype was found a few times. The CDR3 nucleotides are TGTGCCAGCAGTAGAAGGGGGAGCGGTGAAGCTTTCTTT. Protein: CASSRRGSGEAFF. The chain combines TRBV5-6 with TRBJ1-1, with D perhaps TRBD1 (6 bases). Germline loops: CDR1 SGHDT, CDR2 YYEEEE. The V end was cut by 5 bases, the J end by 7 bases, with 15 bases between. The CDR3 has 13 amino acids.

The rearrangement links TRBV12-3 or TRBV12-4 to TRBJ2-7; D gene ambiguous. Trimming took off 1 base at V and 2 bases at J, with 9 bases between the two ends. CDR3 length: 14 amino acids. The CDR3 DNA is TGTGCCAGCAGTTTAGGCCAGGCAGCCTACGAGCAGTACTTC. It specifies CASSLGQAAYEQYF.

Worth noting for this clonotype: This sequence may be a read error, since a much larger clone differs from it by one base. V gene TRBV27 combines with J gene TRBJ2-1; D might be TRBD2 (6 bases). The CDR3 runs to 15 residues. The V and J ends lost 3 bases and 7 bases respectively, with 16 bases between them. The germline CDR1 and CDR2 sequences are MNHEY and SMNVEV (reference sequence). This CDR3 is CASSFLAISKNEQFF. In DNA form, the CDR3 reads TGTGCCAGCAGTTTTCTAGCGATCTCGAAAAATGAGCAGTTCTTC.